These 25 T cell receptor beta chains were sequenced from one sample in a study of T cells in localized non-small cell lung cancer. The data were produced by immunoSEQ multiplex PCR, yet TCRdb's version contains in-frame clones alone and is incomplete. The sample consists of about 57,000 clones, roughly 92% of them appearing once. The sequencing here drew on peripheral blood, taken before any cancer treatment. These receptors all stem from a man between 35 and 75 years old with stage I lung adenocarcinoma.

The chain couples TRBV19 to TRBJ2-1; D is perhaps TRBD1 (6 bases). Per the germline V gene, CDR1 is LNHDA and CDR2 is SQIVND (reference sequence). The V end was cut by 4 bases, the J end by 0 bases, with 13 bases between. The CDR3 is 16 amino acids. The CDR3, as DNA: TGTGCCAGTAGTACCTGGACAGCGAGCTCCTACAATGAGCAGTTCTTC. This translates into CASSTWTASSYNEQFF.

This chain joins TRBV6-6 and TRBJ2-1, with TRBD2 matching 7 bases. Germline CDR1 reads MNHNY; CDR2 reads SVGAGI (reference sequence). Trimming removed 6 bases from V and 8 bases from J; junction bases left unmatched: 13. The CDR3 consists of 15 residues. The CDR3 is CASSRGRDRGDEQFF. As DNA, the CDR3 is TGTGCCAGCAGCCGGGGTAGGGACCGGGGGGATGAGCAGTTCTTC.

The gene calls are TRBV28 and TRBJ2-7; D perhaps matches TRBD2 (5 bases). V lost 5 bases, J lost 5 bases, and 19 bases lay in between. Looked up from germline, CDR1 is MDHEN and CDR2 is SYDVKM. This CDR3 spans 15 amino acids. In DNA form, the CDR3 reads TGTGCCAGCAGTCCTTCGATCCGCGGGTGGAACGAGCAGTACTTC. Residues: CASSPSIRGWNEQYF.

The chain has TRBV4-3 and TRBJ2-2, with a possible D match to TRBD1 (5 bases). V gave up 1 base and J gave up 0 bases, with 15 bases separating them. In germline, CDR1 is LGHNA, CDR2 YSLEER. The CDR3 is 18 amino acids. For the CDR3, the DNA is TGCGCCAGCAGCCAAGTAAGGGGAAGAAGCTCGAACACCGGGGAGCTGTTTTTT. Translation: CASSQVRGRSSNTGELFF.

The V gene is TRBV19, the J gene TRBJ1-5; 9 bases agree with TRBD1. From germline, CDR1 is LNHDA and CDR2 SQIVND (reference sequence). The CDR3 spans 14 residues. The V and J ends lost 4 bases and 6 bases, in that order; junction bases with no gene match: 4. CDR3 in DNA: TGTGCCAGTAGTAGGACAGGGGATCGTCAGCCCCAGCATTTT. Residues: CASSRTGDRQPQHF.

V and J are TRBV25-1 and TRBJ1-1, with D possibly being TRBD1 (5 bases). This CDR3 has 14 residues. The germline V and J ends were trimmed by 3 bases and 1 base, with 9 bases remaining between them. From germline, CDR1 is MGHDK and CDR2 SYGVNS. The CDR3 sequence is CASSDREENTEAFF. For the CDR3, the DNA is TGTGCCAGCAGTGACAGGGAGGAGAACACTGAAGCTTTCTTT.

This chain's CDR3 is CASSFSRDPGYNEQFF. As DNA, the CDR3 is TGTGCCAGCAGCTTCTCCCGGGACCCAGGATACAATGAGCAGTTCTTC. The rearrangement links TRBV7-2 to TRBJ2-1; D tentatively reads TRBD1 or TRBD2 (5 bases each). Trimming stripped 3 bases from V and 4 bases from J, with 16 bases between. The CDR3 consists of 16 residues. The V gene's germline CDR1 is SGHTA and CDR2 FQGNSA.

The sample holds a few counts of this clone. The CDR3 nucleotides are TGTGCCAGCAGCGTATTAGCGGGATATTCGGGGGAGACCCAGTACTTC. This gives the protein CASSVLAGYSGETQYF. V is TRBV9 and J is TRBJ2-5; TRBD2 matches at 8 bases. Germline CDR1 is SGDLS and CDR2 is YYNGEE. The CDR3 consists of 16 residues. V lost 1 base to trimming and J lost 5 bases; unmatched junction nucleotides: 10.

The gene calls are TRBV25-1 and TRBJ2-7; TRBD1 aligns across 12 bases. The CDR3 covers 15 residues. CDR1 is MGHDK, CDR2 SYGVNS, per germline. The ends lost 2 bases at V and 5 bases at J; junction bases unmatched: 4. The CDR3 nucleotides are TGTGCCAGCAGTGAAGGGACAGGGGGCCGGGACGAGCAGTACTTC. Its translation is CASSEGTGGRDEQYF.

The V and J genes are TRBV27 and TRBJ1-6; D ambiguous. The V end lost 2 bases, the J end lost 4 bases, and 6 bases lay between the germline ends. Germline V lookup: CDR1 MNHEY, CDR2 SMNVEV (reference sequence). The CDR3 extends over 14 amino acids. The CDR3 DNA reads TGTGCCAGCAGTTTAGGCCAGTATAATTCACCCCTCCACTTT. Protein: CASSLGQYNSPLHF.

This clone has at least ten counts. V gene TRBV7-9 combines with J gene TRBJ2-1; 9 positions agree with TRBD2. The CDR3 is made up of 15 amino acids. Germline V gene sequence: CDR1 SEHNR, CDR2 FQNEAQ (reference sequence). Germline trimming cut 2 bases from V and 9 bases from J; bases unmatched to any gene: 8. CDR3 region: CASSLNAGGHSEQFF. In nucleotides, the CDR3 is TGTGCCAGCAGCTTAAACGCGGGAGGGCACAGTGAGCAGTTCTTC.

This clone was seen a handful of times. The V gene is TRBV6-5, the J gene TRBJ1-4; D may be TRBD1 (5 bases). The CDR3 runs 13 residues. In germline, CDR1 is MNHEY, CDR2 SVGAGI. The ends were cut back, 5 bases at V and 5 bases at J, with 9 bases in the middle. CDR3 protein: CASSRQQNEKLFF. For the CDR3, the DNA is TGTGCCAGCAGTCGACAGCAGAATGAAAAACTGTTTTTT.

CDR3 sequence reads: CASSSRPDRASEQYF. CDR3 coding DNA: TGTGCCAGCAGCAGCCGGCCTGACAGGGCCAGCGAGCAGTACTTC. The chain employs TRBV11-3 and TRBJ2-7, with 7 bases lining up with TRBD1. This CDR3 contains 15 residues. CDR1 SGHNT and CDR2 YENEEA come from the germline V gene. V dropped 5 bases and J dropped 6; count of bases not matched to a gene: 13.

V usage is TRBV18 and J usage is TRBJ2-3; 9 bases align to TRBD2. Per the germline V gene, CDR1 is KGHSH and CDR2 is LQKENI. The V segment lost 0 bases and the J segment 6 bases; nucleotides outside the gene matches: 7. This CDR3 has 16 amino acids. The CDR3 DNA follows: TGTGCCAGCTCACCACCGGCGGGAGGGCTTGTTGATACGCAGTATTTT. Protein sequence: CASSPPAGGLVDTQYF.

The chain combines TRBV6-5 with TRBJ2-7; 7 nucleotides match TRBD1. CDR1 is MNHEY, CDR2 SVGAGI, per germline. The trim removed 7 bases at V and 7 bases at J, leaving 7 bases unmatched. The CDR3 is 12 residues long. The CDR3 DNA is TGTGCCAGCAAAACAGGGGTTAGAGAGCAGTACTTC. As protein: CASKTGVREQYF.

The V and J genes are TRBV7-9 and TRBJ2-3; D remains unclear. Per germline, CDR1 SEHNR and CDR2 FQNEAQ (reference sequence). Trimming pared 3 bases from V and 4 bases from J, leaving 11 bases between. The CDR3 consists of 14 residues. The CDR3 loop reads CASSFSGLADTQYF. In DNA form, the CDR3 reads TGTGCCAGCAGCTTCTCGGGCTTGGCAGATACGCAGTATTTT.

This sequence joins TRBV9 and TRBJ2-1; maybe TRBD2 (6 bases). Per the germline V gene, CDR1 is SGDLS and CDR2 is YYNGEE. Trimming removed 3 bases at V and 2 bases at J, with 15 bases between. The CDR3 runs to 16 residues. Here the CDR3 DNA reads TGTGCCAGCAGCGCAGGGATAGCGGTAGCCTACAATGAGCAGTTCTTC. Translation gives CASSAGIAVAYNEQFF.

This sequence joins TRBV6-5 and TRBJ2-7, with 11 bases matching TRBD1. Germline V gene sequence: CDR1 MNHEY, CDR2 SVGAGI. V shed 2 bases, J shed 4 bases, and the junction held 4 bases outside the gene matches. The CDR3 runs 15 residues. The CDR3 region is CASSYRTGGFYEQYF. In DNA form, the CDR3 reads TGTGCCAGCAGTTACAGGACAGGGGGCTTTTACGAGCAGTACTTC.

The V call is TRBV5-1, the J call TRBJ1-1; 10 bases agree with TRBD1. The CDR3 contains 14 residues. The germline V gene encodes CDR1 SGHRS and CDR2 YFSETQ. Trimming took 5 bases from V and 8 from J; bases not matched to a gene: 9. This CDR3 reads CASSPGTGVTEAFF. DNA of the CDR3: TGCGCCAGCAGTCCCGGGACAGGGGTCACGGAAGCTTTCTTT.

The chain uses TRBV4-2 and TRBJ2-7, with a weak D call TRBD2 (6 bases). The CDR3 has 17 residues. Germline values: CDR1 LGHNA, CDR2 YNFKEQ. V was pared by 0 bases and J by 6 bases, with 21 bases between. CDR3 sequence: CASSQDPGRGGILEQYF. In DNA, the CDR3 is TGTGCCAGCAGCCAAGACCCGGGGCGGGGAGGAATTCTCGAGCAGTACTTC.

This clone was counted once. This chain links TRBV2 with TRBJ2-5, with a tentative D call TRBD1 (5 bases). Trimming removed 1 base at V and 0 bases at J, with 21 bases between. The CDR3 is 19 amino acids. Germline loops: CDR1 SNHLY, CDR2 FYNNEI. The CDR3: CASSEGHYYQGMYQETQYF. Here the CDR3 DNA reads TGTGCCAGCAGTGAAGGGCATTACTACCAGGGAATGTACCAAGAGACCCAGTACTTC. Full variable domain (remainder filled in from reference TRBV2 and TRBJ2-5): EPEVTQTPSHQVTQMGQEVILRCVPISNHLYFYWYRQILGQKVEFLVSFYNNEISEKSEIFDDQFSVERPDGSNFTLKIRSTKLEDSAMYFCASSEGHYYQGMYQETQYFGPGTRLLVL.

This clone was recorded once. The CDR3 DNA sequence: TGTGCCTTCATTCCGGGACAGGGGGATCTCTATACGCAGTATTTT. This sequence encodes CAFIPGQGDLYTQYF. The chain joins TRBV30 to TRBJ2-3; 11 bases align to TRBD1. The V gene's germline CDR1 is GTSNPN and CDR2 SVGIG (reference sequence). The CDR3 consists of 15 residues. V lost 7 bases to trimming and J lost 7 bases; unmatched junction nucleotides: 13.

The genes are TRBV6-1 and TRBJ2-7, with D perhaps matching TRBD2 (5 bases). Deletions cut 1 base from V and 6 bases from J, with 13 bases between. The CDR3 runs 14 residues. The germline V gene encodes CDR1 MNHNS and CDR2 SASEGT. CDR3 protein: CASSEGTGSSEQYF. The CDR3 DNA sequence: TGTGCCAGCAGTGAAGGGACGGGATCAAGCGAGCAGTACTTC.

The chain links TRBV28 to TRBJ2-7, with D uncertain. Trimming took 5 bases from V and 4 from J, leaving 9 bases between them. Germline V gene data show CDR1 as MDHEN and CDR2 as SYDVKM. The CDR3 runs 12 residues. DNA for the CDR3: TGTGCCAGCAGTCCTCTGCGGTACGAGCAGTACTTC. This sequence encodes CASSPLRYEQYF.

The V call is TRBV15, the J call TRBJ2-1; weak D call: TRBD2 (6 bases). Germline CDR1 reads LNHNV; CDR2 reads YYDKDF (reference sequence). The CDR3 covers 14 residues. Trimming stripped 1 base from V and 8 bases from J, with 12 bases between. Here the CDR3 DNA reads TGTGCCACCAGCAGAGTCCGGGGGTTCGATGAGCAGTTCTTC. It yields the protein CATSRVRGFDEQFF.